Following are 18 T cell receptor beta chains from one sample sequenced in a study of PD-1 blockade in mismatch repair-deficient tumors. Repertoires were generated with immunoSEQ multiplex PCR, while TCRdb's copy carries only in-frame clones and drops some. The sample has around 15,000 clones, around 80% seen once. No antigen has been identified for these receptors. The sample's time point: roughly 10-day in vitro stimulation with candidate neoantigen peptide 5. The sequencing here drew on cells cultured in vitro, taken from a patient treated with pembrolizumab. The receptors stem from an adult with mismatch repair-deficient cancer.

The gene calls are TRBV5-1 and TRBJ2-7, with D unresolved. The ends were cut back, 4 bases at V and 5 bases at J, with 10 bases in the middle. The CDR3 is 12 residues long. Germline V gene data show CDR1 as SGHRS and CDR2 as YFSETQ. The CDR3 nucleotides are TGCGCCAGCAGCGCCGACATTAACGAGCAGTACTTC. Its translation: CASSADINEQYF.

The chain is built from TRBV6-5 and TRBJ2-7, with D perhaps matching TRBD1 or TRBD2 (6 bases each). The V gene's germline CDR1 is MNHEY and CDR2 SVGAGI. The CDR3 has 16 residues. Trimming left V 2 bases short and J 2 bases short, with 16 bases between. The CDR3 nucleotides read TGTGCCAGCAGTTACGGGTCAACGGGGGCGACCTACGAGCAGTACTTC. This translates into CASSYGSTGATYEQYF.

The CDR3 sequence is CASSRPGGLPAFF. The DNA for the CDR3 is TGTGCCAGCAGTCGACCGGGAGGGCTCCCGGCGTTCTTC. The chain employs TRBV27 and TRBJ2-1; 8 nucleotides match TRBD2. Germline V CDR1 and CDR2: MNHEY, SMNVEV (reference sequence). The length of the CDR3 is 13 residues. Trimming at V came to 5 bases and at J to 15 bases, leaving 12 bases not matched to a gene.

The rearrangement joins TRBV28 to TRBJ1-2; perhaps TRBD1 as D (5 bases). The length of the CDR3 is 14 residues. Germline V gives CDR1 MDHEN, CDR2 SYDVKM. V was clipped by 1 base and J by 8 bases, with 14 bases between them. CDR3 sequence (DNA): TGTGCCAGCAGTTTATTCAGGCAGGGTGGCGGCTACACCTTC. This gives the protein CASSLFRQGGGYTF.

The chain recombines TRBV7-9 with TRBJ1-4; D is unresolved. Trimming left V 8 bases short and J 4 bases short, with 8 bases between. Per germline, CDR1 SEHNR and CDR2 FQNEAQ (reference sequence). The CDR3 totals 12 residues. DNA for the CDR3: TGTGCCAGCCGACTTGGTAATGAAAAACTGTTTTTT. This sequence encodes CASRLGNEKLFF.

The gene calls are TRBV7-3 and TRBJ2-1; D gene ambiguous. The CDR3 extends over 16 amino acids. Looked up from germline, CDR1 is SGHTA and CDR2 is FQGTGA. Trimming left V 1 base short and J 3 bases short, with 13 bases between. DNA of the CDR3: TGTGCCAGCAGCTTAAGCTTTGATAACCTCTACAATGAGCAGTTCTTC. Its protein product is CASSLSFDNLYNEQFF.

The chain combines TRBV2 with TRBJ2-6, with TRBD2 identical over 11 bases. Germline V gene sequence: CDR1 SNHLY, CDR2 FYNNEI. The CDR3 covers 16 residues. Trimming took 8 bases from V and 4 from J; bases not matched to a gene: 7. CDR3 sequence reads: CASSALAGVGANVLTF. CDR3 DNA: TGTGCCAGCTCAGCACTAGCGGGAGTAGGGGCCAACGTCCTGACTTTC. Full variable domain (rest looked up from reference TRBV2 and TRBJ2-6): EPEVTQTPSHQVTQMGQEVILRCVPISNHLYFYWYRQILGQKVEFLVSFYNNEISEKSEIFDDQFSVERPDGSNFTLKIRSTKLEDSAMYFCASSALAGVGANVLTFGAGSRLTVL.

The CDR3 DNA is TGTGCCAGCAGCTGGGGGCCGAACACTGAAGCTTTCTTT. This gives the protein CASSWGPNTEAFF. The chain couples TRBV11-2 to TRBJ1-1, with D possibly TRBD1 on 6 matching bases. V was shortened by 4 bases and J by 1 base, with 7 bases between the two germline ends. The CDR3 is made up of 13 amino acids. The germline gives CDR1 SGHAT, CDR2 FQNNGV. The variable domain in full, with the rest retrieved from reference TRBV11-2 and TRBJ1-1, is EAGVAQSPRYKIIEKRQSVAFWCNPISGHATLYWYQQILGQGPKLLIQFQNNGVVDDSQLPKDRFSAERLKGVDSTLKIQPAKLEDSAVYLCASSWGPNTEAFFGQGTRLTVV.

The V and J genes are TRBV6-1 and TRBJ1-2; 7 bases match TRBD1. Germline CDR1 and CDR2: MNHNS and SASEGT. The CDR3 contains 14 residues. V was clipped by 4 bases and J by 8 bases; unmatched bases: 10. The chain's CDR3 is CASSASGGGKGYTF. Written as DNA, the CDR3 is TGTGCCAGCAGTGCCTCAGGGGGGGGTAAGGGCTACACCTTC.

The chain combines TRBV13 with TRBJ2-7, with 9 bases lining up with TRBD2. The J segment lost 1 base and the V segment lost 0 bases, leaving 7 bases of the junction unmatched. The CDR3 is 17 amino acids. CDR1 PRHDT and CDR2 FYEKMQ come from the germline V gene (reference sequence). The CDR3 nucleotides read TGTGCCAGCAGCTTAGGCCGGGTAGCGGGAGTTTCCTACGAGCAGTACTTC. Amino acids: CASSLGRVAGVSYEQYF.

The CDR3 reads CASSYSPTEQFF. The CDR3 region has the DNA TGTGCCAGCAGTTACTCACCGACGGAGCAGTTCTTC. The rearrangement joins TRBV6-5 to TRBJ2-1; unclear D gene. The germline V gene encodes CDR1 MNHEY and CDR2 SVGAGI. The CDR3 is 12 residues long. The ends were cut back, 0 bases at V and 10 bases at J, with 7 bases in the middle.

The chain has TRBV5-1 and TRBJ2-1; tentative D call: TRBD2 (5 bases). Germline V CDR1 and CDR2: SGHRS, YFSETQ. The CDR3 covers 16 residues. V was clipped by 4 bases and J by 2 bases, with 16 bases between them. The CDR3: CASSLVDAGPYNEQFF. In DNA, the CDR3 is TGCGCCAGCAGCCTTGTCGATGCGGGCCCCTACAATGAGCAGTTCTTC.

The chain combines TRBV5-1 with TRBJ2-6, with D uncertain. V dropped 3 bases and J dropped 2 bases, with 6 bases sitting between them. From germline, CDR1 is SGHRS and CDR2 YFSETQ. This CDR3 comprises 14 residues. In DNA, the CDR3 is TGCGCCAGCAGCTCAAACGCTGGGGCCAACGTCCTGACTTTC. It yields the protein CASSSNAGANVLTF.

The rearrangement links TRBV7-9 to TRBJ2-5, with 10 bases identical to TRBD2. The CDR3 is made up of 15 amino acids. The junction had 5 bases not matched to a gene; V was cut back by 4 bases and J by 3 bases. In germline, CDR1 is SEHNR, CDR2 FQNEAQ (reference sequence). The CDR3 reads CASSSFGLAEETQYF. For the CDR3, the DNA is TGTGCCAGCAGCTCATTCGGACTAGCGGAAGAGACCCAGTACTTC.

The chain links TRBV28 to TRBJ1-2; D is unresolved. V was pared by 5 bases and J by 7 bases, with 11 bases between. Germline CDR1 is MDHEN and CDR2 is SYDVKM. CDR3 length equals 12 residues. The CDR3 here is CASSPRHFGYTF. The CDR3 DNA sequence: TGTGCCAGCAGTCCCAGGCATTTTGGCTACACCTTC.

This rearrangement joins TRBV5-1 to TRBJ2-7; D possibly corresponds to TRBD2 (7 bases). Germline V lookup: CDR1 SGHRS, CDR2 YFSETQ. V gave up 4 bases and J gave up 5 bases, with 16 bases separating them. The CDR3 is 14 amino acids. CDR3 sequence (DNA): TGCGCCAGCAGCCCCGGGACGGGGGGCCACGAGCAGTACTTC. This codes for CASSPGTGGHEQYF.

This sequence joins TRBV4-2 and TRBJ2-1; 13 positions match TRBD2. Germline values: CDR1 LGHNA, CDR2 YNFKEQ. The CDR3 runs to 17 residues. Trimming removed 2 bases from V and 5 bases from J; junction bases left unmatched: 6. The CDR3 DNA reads TGTGCCAGCAGCCAACATTCCGGGACTAGCGGGAACAATGAGCAGTTCTTC. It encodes CASSQHSGTSGNNEQFF.

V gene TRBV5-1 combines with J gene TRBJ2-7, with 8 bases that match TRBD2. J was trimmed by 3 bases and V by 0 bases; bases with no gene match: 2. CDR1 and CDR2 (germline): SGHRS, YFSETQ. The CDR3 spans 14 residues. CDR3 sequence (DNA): TGCGCCAGCAGCTTGGGGGCGGGAGGCTACGAGCAGTACTTC. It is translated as CASSLGAGGYEQYF.